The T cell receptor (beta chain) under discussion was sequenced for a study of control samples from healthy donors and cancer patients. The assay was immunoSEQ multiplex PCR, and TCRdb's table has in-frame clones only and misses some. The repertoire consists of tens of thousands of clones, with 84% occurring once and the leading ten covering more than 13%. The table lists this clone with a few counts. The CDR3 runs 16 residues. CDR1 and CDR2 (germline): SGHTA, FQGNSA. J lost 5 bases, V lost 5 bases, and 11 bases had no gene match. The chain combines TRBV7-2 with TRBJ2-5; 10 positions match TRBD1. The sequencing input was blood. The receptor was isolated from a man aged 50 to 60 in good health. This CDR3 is CASSKGADRGSETQYF. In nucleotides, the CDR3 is TGTGCCAGCAGCAAAGGCGCGGACAGGGGGTCTGAGACCCAGTACTTC.